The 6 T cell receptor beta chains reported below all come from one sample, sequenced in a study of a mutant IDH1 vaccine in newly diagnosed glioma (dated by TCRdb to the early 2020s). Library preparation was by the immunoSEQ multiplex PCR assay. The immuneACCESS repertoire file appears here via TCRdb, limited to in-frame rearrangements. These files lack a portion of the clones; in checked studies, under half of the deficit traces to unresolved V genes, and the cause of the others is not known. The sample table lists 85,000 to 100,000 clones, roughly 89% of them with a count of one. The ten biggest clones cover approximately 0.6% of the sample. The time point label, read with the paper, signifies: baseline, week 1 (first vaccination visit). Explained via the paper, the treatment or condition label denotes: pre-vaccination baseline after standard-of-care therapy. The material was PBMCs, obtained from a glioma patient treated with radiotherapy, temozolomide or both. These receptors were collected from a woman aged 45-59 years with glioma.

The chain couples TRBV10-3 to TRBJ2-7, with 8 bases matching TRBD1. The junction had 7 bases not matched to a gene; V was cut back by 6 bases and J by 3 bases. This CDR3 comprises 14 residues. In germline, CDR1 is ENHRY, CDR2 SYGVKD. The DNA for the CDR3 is TGTGCCATCAGAGGGACAGGCGGCGTCTACGAGCAGTACTTC. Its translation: CAIRGTGGVYEQYF.

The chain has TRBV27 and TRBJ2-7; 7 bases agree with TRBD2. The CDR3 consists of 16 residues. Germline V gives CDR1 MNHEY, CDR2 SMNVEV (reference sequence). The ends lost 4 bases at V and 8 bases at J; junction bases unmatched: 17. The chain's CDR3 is CASSSSGGVAQRKQYF. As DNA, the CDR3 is TGTGCCAGCAGTTCCTCGGGAGGTGTAGCCCAAAGGAAGCAGTACTTC.

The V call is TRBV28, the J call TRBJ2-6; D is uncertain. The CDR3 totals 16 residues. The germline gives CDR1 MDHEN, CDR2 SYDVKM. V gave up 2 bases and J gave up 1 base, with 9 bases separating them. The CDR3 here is CASSLLTGSGANVLTF. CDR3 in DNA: TGTGCCAGCAGTTTACTGACTGGGTCTGGGGCCAACGTCCTGACTTTC.

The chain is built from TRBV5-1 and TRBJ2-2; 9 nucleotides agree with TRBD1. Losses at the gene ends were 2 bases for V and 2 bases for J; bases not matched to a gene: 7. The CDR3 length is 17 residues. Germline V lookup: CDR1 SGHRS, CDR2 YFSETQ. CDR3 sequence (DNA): TGCGCCAGCAGCTTAGTACAGGGGGCGTTCAACACCGGGGAGCTGTTTTTT. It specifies CASSLVQGAFNTGELFF.

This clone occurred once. CDR3: CASSRGPGRPGELFF. The CDR3 coding sequence is TGCGCCAGCAGCCGAGGGCCAGGGCGACCCGGGGAGCTGTTTTTT. The chain joins TRBV5-1 to TRBJ2-2, with D tentatively TRBD1 or TRBD2 (5 bases each). The CDR3 sequence is 15 residues long. Per the germline V gene, CDR1 is SGHRS and CDR2 is YFSETQ. Between the trimmed V and J ends, which lost 4 bases and 6 bases, there was a span of 16 bases.

Written as DNA, the CDR3 is TGTGCCACCAGCAGAGATCAGGGTTATGGCTACACCTTC. It specifies CATSRDQGYGYTF. The chain joins TRBV15 to TRBJ1-2; D perhaps matches TRBD1 (5 bases). CDR1 and CDR2 (germline): LNHNV, YYDKDF (reference sequence). Between the trimmed V and J ends, which lost 0 bases and 5 bases, there was a span of 7 bases. The CDR3 spans 13 residues.